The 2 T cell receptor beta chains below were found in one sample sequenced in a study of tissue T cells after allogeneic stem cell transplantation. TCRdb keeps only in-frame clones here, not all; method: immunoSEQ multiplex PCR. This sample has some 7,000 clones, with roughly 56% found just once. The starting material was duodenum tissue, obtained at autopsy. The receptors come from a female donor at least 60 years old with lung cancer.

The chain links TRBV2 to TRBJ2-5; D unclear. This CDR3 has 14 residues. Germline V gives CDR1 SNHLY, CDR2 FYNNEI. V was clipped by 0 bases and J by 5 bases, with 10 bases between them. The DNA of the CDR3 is TGTGCCAGCAGTGAAGCGCGAGAGGTGGAGACCCAGTACTTC. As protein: CASSEAREVETQYF.

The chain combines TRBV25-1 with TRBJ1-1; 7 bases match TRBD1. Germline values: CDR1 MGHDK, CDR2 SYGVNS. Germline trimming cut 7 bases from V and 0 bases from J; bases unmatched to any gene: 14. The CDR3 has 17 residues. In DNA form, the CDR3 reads TGTGCCAGCACCGAACAAGGGGCAGGGGGGATGAACACTGAAGCTTTCTTT. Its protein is CASTEQGAGGMNTEAFF.